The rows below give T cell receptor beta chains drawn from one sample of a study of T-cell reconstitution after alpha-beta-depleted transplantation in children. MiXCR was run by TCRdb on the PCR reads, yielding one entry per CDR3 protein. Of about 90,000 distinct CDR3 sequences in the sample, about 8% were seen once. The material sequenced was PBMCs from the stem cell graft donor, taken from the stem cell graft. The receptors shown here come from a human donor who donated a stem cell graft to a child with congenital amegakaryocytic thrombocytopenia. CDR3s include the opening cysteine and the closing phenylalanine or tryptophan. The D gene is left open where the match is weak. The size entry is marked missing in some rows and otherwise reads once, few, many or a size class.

CDR3aa: CASSLGTSGKETQYF; CDR3nt: TGCGCCAGCAGCTTGGGGACTAGCGGGAAAGAGACCCAGTACTTC; abundance: many; d_gene: TRBD2; v_gene: TRBV5-1; j_gene: TRBJ2-5
CDR3aa: CSASGQGNLFSNQPQHF; CDR3nt: TGCAGTGCTAGTGGCCAGGGAAACCTCTTTAGCAATCAGCCCCAGCATTTT; abundance: many; d_gene: -; v_gene: TRBV20-1; j_gene: TRBJ1-5
CDR3aa: CASSLRDRDEKLFF; CDR3nt: TGCGCCAGCAGCTTGAGGGACAGGGATGAAAAACTGTTTTTT; abundance: many; d_gene: TRBD1; v_gene: TRBV5-1; j_gene: TRBJ1-4
CDR3aa: CASSLKRDSSSGNTIYF; CDR3nt: TGTGCCAGCAGCTTAAAACGGGACTCGAGCTCTGGAAACACCATATATTTT; abundance: many; d_gene: -; v_gene: TRBV13; j_gene: TRBJ1-3
CDR3aa: CASSLTSGSAYEQYF; CDR3nt: TGTGCCAGCAGCTTGACTAGCGGGAGCGCCTACGAGCAGTACTTC; abundance: many; d_gene: TRBD2; v_gene: TRBV7-3; j_gene: TRBJ2-7
CDR3aa: CASSQGLADSYNEQFF; CDR3nt: TGTGCCAGCAGCCAAGGTCTAGCGGACTCCTACAATGAGCAGTTCTTC; abundance: many; d_gene: TRBD2; v_gene: TRBV3-1; j_gene: TRBJ2-1
CDR3aa: CASSLLRDNVKIRYF; CDR3nt: TGTGCCAGCAGCTTGCTCCGGGACAACGTCAAAATACGATACTTC; abundance: many; d_gene: -; v_gene: TRBV5-6; j_gene: TRBJ2-7
CDR3aa: CASSLRQGGNNEQFF; CDR3nt: TGCGCCAGCAGCCTGCGACAGGGGGGGAACAATGAGCAGTTCTTC; abundance: many; d_gene: TRBD1; v_gene: TRBV5-1; j_gene: TRBJ2-1
CDR3aa: CASSGLAGAYEQYF; CDR3nt: TGTGCCAGCAGTGGACTAGCGGGGGCCTACGAGCAGTACTTC; abundance: many; d_gene: TRBD2; v_gene: TRBV2; j_gene: TRBJ2-7
CDR3aa: CATSRNGYEQYF; CDR3nt: TGTGCCACCTCCAGGAACGGCTACGAGCAGTACTTC; abundance: many; d_gene: -; v_gene: TRBV24-1; j_gene: TRBJ2-7
CDR3aa: CASSPITSGGAMNEQFF; CDR3nt: TGCGCCAGCAGCCCTATTACTAGCGGGGGGGCGATGAATGAGCAGTTCTTC; abundance: many; d_gene: TRBD2; v_gene: TRBV5-1; j_gene: TRBJ2-1
CDR3aa: CASSLGGGVSGELFF; CDR3nt: TGTGCCAGCAGTTTAGGAGGGGGGGTTTCCGGGGAGCTGTTTTTT; abundance: many; d_gene: -; v_gene: TRBV27; j_gene: TRBJ2-2
CDR3aa: CAWSGTAHEQFF; CDR3nt: TGTGCCTGGAGCGGGACAGCTCATGAGCAGTTCTTC; abundance: many; d_gene: TRBD1; v_gene: TRBV30; j_gene: TRBJ2-1
CDR3aa: CASSLGDGASSETQYF; CDR3nt: TGTGCCAGCAGTTTGGGGGACGGGGCGAGTTCGGAGACCCAGTACTTC; abundance: many; d_gene: -; v_gene: TRBV6-5; j_gene: TRBJ2-5
CDR3aa: CASKADSDTQYF; CDR3nt: TGTGCCAGCAAGGCTGATTCAGATACGCAGTATTTT; abundance: many; d_gene: -; v_gene: TRBV6-2/TRBV6-3; j_gene: TRBJ2-3
CDR3aa: CASSILLGYTEAFF; CDR3nt: TGTGCCAGTAGTATCCTCTTGGGGTACACTGAAGCTTTCTTT; abundance: -; d_gene: -; v_gene: TRBV19; j_gene: TRBJ1-1
CDR3aa: CASSSGGRHNEQFF; CDR3nt: TGTGCCAGCAGCAGCGGGGGGAGGCACAATGAGCAGTTCTTC; abundance: many; d_gene: TRBD2; v_gene: TRBV28; j_gene: TRBJ2-1
CDR3aa: CSARSNRGSNQETQYF; CDR3nt: TGCAGTGCTAGATCAAACAGGGGGTCGAACCAAGAGACCCAGTACTTC; abundance: -; d_gene: TRBD1; v_gene: TRBV20-1; j_gene: TRBJ2-5
CDR3aa: CASSQDRSGRVPYEQYF; CDR3nt: TGCGCCAGCAGCCAAGACCGAAGCGGGAGAGTCCCCTACGAGCAGTACTTC; abundance: many; d_gene: TRBD2; v_gene: TRBV4-3; j_gene: TRBJ2-7
CDR3aa: CASSLGRQGEAFF; CDR3nt: TGTGCCAGCAGCTTAGGTCGACAGGGTGAAGCTTTCTTT; abundance: few; d_gene: TRBD1; v_gene: TRBV11-2; j_gene: TRBJ1-1
CDR3aa: CASSRTRYEQYF; CDR3nt: TGTGCCAGCAGTCGTACTAGATACGAGCAGTACTTC; abundance: -; d_gene: -; v_gene: TRBV28; j_gene: TRBJ2-7
CDR3aa: CASLRAEFTDTQYF; CDR3nt: TGTGCCAGCCTCAGGGCGGAATTCACAGATACGCAGTATTTT; abundance: many; d_gene: -; v_gene: TRBV12-3/TRBV12-4; j_gene: TRBJ2-3
CDR3aa: CSVSLGGGTGELFF; CDR3nt: TGCAGCGTATCATTAGGGGGCGGCACCGGGGAGCTGTTTTTT; abundance: few; d_gene: TRBD1; v_gene: TRBV29-1; j_gene: TRBJ2-2
CDR3aa: CASSLRGHTGELFF; CDR3nt: TGTGCCAGCAGTCTACGGGGCCACACCGGGGAGCTGTTTTTT; abundance: few; d_gene: -; v_gene: TRBV28; j_gene: TRBJ2-2
CDR3aa: CASSQDSARGEQYF; CDR3nt: TGCGCCAGCAGCCAAGATTCGGCTCGTGGCGAGCAGTACTTC; abundance: many; d_gene: -; v_gene: TRBV4-3; j_gene: TRBJ2-7
CDR3aa: CCSRGPGTGSVRAQAEAFF; CDR3nt: TGCTGTTCTAGGGGCCCCGGGACGGGATCGGTGAGGGCTCAGGCTGAAGCTTTCTTT; abundance: -; d_gene: -; v_gene: TRBV20-1; j_gene: TRBJ1-1
CDR3aa: CSAFGTSGGAFPDTQYF; CDR3nt: TGCAGTGCTTTTGGGACTAGCGGGGGGGCCTTCCCAGATACGCAGTATTTT; abundance: many; d_gene: TRBD2; v_gene: TRBV20-1; j_gene: TRBJ2-3
CDR3aa: CASSGRTQLNTGELFF; CDR3nt: TGTGCCAGCAGTGGGCGGACACAGCTAAACACCGGGGAGCTGTTTTTT; abundance: many; d_gene: -; v_gene: TRBV12-3/TRBV12-4; j_gene: TRBJ2-2
CDR3aa: CSVGAVGQSNEKLFF; CDR3nt: TGCAGCGTTGGTGCGGTGGGGCAGTCTAATGAAAAACTGTTTTTT; abundance: many; d_gene: -; v_gene: TRBV29-1; j_gene: TRBJ1-4
CDR3aa: CASSLAGPVPFF; CDR3nt: TGTGCCAGCAGCTTAGCGGGCCCAGTCCCGTTCTTC; abundance: many; d_gene: -; v_gene: TRBV7-2; j_gene: TRBJ2-1
CDR3aa: CASTHPGLKLFF; CDR3nt: TGTGCCAGCACCCACCCGGGGTTGAAACTGTTTTTT; abundance: many; d_gene: -; v_gene: TRBV7-2; j_gene: TRBJ1-4
CDR3aa: CASSSWTGDSYNEQFF; CDR3nt: TGTGCCAGCAGCTCTTGGACAGGGGACTCCTACAATGAGCAGTTCTTC; abundance: -; d_gene: TRBD1; v_gene: TRBV5-5; j_gene: TRBJ2-1
CDR3aa: CASSFWTSGAEQFF; CDR3nt: TGTGCCAGCAGTTTCTGGACTAGCGGGGCTGAGCAGTTCTTC; abundance: many; d_gene: TRBD2; v_gene: TRBV27; j_gene: TRBJ2-1
CDR3aa: CASSFRGNEQYF; CDR3nt: TGTGCCAGCAGCTTCCGGGGGAACGAGCAGTACTTC; abundance: many; d_gene: -; v_gene: TRBV7-8; j_gene: TRBJ2-7
CDR3aa: CASSLGQANEQYF; CDR3nt: TGTGCCAGCAGCTTAGGGCAGGCGAACGAGCAGTACTTC; abundance: many; d_gene: -; v_gene: TRBV7-2; j_gene: TRBJ2-7
CDR3aa: CASSFQGESNQPQHF; CDR3nt: TGTGCCAGCAGTTTCCAGGGGGAAAGCAATCAGCCCCAGCATTTT; abundance: many; d_gene: TRBD1; v_gene: TRBV12-3/TRBV12-4; j_gene: TRBJ1-5
CDR3aa: CASSSSTSGGWNEQFF; CDR3nt: TGTGCCAGCAGTTCCTCCACTAGCGGGGGTTGGAATGAGCAGTTCTTC; abundance: -; d_gene: TRBD2; v_gene: TRBV28; j_gene: TRBJ2-1
CDR3aa: CASSRLAGGYEQYF; CDR3nt: TGTGCCAGCAGCAGACTAGCGGGGGGCTACGAGCAGTACTTC; abundance: many; d_gene: TRBD2; v_gene: TRBV6-5; j_gene: TRBJ2-7
CDR3aa: CASSLEGSGAFSTDTQYF; CDR3nt: TGCGCCAGCAGCTTGGAAGGTAGCGGGGCGTTTAGCACAGATACGCAGTATTTT; abundance: many; d_gene: TRBD2; v_gene: TRBV5-1; j_gene: TRBJ2-3
CDR3aa: CASGSFETQYF; CDR3nt: TGTGCCAGCGGGTCATTCGAGACCCAGTACTTC; abundance: many; d_gene: -; v_gene: TRBV12-3/TRBV12-4; j_gene: TRBJ2-5
CDR3aa: CSVKLAGGSTDTQYF; CDR3nt: TGCAGCGTCAAACTAGCGGGAGGGAGCACAGATACGCAGTATTTT; abundance: -; d_gene: TRBD2; v_gene: TRBV29-1; j_gene: TRBJ2-3
CDR3aa: CASSPPLAGVGNEQFF; CDR3nt: TGTGCCAGCAGTCCCCCCCTAGCGGGAGTTGGCAATGAGCAGTTCTTC; abundance: many; d_gene: TRBD2; v_gene: TRBV28; j_gene: TRBJ2-1
CDR3aa: CASSYSWLETEAFF; CDR3nt: TGTGCCAGCAGTTACTCCTGGCTGGAGACTGAAGCTTTCTTT; abundance: many; d_gene: -; v_gene: TRBV6-5; j_gene: TRBJ1-1